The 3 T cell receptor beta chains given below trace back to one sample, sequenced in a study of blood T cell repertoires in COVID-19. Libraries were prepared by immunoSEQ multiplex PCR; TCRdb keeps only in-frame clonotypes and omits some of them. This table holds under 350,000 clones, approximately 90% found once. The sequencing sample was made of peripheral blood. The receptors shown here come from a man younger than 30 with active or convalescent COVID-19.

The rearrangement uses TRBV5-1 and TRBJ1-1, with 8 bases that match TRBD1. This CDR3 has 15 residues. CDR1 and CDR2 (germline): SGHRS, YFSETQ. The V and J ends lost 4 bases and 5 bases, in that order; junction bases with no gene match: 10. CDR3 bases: TGCGCCAGCAGCCCGACAGGGGCAGGAAGGACTGAAGCTTTCTTT. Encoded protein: CASSPTGAGRTEAFF.

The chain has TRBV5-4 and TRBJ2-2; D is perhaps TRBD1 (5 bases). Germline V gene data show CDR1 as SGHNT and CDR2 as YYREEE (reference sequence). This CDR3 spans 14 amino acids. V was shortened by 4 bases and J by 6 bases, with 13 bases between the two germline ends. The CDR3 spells CASSPQTGAGELFF. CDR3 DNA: TGTGCCAGCAGCCCCCAAACAGGAGCCGGGGAGCTGTTTTTT.

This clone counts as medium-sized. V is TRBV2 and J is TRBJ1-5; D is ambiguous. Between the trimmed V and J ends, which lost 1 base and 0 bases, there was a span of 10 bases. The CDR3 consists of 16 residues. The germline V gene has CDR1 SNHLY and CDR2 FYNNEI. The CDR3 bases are TGTGCCAGCAGTGAAGGGGAGCTTTATAGCAATCAGCCCCAGCATTTT. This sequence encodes CASSEGELYSNQPQHF. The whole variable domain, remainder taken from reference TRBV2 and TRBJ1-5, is EPEVTQTPSHQVTQMGQEVILRCVPISNHLYFYWYRQILGQKVEFLVSFYNNEISEKSEIFDDQFSVERPDGSNFTLKIRSTKLEDSAMYFCASSEGELYSNQPQHFGDGTRLSIL.